The present entry profiles one TCR beta chain with its context. V dropped 9 bases and J dropped 1; count of bases not matched to a gene: 10. Germline assignment: CDR1 MNHNS and CDR2 SASEGT. The CDR3 has 15 residues. The repertoire was sequenced with immunoSEQ multiplex PCR; TCRdb's copy has only in-frame clones and lacks some. The sample has over 25,000 clones, more than 80% seen once. The record originates from a study of technical replicates of blood from several donors. The J gene is TRBJ2-3, the V gene TRBV6-1; 7 bases are a match to TRBD1. This receptor was taken from a human donor in good health. Some clones in this sample may be carry-over from other donors' samples. Sequences were obtained from PBMCs. The CDR3 spells CASIQGIGGTDTQYF. The DNA of the CDR3 is TGTGCCAGTATACAGGGGATAGGGGGCACAGATACGCAGTATTTT.